Here is one T cell receptor (beta chain) with its context. Its antigen is as yet unknown. The data belong to a study of T-cell reconstitution after alpha-beta-depleted transplantation in children. A library of TCRbeta sequences, prepared with unique molecular identifiers, was generated. TCRdb redid the calling of the PCR reads with MiXCR, one entry per CDR3 protein. Found here are about 420,000 distinct CDR3 sequences, about 16% of them singletons; the top ten hold under 30%. Study-level points and caveats: One year after transplant, T-cell counts and diversity came mostly from newly produced T cells. Expanded clones from the graft, numbering several hundred, reportedly supplied alpha-beta T cells about two months after transplant.

The CDR3 is 14 amino acids. The junction had 4 bases not matched to a gene; V was cut back by 0 bases and J by 8 bases. CDR1 and CDR2 from the germline V gene are SEHNR and FQNEAQ (reference sequence). The sequencing used PBMCs, mostly from graft donor cells, collected 360 days after TCRalphabeta/CD19-depleted stem cell transplant. This receptor was identified in a boy less than two years old who had a stem cell transplant for Wiskott-Aldrich syndrome, so the T cells may come from the graft donor. The rearrangement links TRBV7-9 to TRBJ2-1; 7 bases agree with TRBD1. This chain's CDR3 is CASSLAGGFDEQFF. DNA for the CDR3: TGTGCCAGCAGCTTAGCAGGGGGCTTCGATGAGCAGTTCTTC.